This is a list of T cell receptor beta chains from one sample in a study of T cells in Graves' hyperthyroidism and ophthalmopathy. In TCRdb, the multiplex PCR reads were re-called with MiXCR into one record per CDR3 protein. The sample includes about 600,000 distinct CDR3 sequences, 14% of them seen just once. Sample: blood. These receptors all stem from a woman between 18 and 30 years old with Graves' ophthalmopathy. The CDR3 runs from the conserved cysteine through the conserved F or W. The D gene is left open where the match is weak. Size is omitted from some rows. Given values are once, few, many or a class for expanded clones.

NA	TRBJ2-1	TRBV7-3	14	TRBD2	TGTGCCAGCAGTCACGCCAGCGGGGCCAATGAGCAGTTCTTC	CASSHASGANEQFF
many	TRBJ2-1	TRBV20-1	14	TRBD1	TGCAGTGCTAGGGACAGGGCAAACTACAATGAGCAGTTCTTC	CSARDRANYNEQFF
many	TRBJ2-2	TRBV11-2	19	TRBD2	TGTGCCAGCAGCTTAGGAGGAGGAAGGCTAGCGGCCAACACCGGGGAGCTGTTTTTT	CASSLGGGRLAANTGELFF
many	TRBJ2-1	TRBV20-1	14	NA	TGCAGTGCAGAGGGGGGACTCACGAACAATGAGCAGTTCTTC	CSAEGGLTNNEQFF
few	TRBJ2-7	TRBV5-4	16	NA	TGTGCCAGCAGCTTGGGAGGGGCGGCGAGCTCCTACGAGCAGTACTTC	CASSLGGAASSYEQYF
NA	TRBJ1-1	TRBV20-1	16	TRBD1	TGCAGTGCTAGAGATCTGCAGGGGGGTATTTACACTGAAGCTTTCTTT	CSARDLQGGIYTEAFF
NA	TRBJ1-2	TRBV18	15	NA	TGTGCCAGCTCACAGCAAACAGGAGAACCCCTTGGCTACACCTTC	CASSQQTGEPLGYTF
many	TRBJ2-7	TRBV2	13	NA	TGTGCCAGCAGTGTTCACAGGAACTACGAGCAGTACTTC	CASSVHRNYEQYF
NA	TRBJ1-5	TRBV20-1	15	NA	TGCAGTGCCGTGGGGGCTGGCAATTTAGGGCAGCCCCAGCATTTT	CSAVGAGNLGQPQHF
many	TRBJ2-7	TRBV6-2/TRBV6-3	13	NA	TGTGCCAGCATCCGGGACCTTCCCTACGAGCAGTACTTC	CASIRDLPYEQYF
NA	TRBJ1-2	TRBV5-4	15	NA	TGTGCCAGCAGCTCCCCCGAAGAATTTGGCTATGGCTACACCTTC	CASSSPEEFGYGYTF
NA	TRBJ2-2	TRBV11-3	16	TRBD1	TGTGCCAGCAGCTTAGACCCAGGGGGCTGGACCGGGGAGCTGTTTTTT	CASSLDPGGWTGELFF
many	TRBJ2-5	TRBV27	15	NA	TGTGCCAGCAGTTTAAGACAGGACGGTCGGGAGACCCAGTACTTC	CASSLRQDGRETQYF
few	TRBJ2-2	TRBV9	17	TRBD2	TGTGCCAGCAGCGTAGGACTAGCGGGGTCGAACACCGGGGAGCTGTTTTTT	CASSVGLAGSNTGELFF
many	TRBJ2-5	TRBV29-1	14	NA	TGCAGCGTTTTATTGTCGGTTTCCCAAGAGACCCAGTACTTC	CSVLLSVSQETQYF
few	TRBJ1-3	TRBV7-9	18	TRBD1	TGTGCCAGCAGCCTCCAACCGGGACAGGGGAGCTCTGGAAACACCATATATTTT	CASSLQPGQGSSGNTIYF
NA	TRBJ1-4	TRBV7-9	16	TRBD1	TGTGCCAGCAGCCGTCCGGGACAGGGCTTTCTTGAAAAACTGTTTTTT	CASSRPGQGFLEKLFF
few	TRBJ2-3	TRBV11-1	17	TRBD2	TGTGCCAGCAGCTTACTAGCGGGGGTTTCTAGCACAGATACGCAGTATTTT	CASSLLAGVSSTDTQYF
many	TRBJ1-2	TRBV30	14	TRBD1	TGTGCCTGGAGTGGACAGGGGGTAGGGTATGGCTACACCTTC	CAWSGQGVGYGYTF
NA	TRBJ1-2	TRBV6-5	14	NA	TGTGCCAGCAGTTACTTTCAAGGGGCCTATGGCTACACCTTC	CASSYFQGAYGYTF
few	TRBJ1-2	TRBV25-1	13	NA	TGTGCCAGCGCCCCGGGGCCAGTCTATGGCTACACCTTC	CASAPGPVYGYTF
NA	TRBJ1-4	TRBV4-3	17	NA	TGCGCCAGCAACCAAGGACATATGGTCCCGAGGAATGAAAAACTGTTTTTT	CASNQGHMVPRNEKLFF
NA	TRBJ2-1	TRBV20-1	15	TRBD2	TGCAGTGCTCCTCGGACTAGCGGGTACTACAATGAGCAGTTCTTC	CSAPRTSGYYNEQFF
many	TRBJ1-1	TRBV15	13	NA	TGTGCCACCAGCAGAGAAAGAAACACTGAAGCTTTCTTT	CATSRERNTEAFF
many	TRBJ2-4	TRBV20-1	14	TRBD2	TGCAGTGCTAGAGAATGGCGGGAGGCGAGCATTCAGTACTTC	CSAREWREASIQYF
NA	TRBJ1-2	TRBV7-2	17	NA	TGTGCCAGCAGCTTAGGCACTTGGGCCGGATTCAACTATGGCTACACCTTC	CASSLGTWAGFNYGYTF
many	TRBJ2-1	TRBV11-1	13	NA	TGTGCCAGCAGCTTAACCAAGAACCATGAGCAGTTCTTC	CASSLTKNHEQFF
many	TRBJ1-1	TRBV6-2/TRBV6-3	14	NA	TGTGCCAGCAGTTTATACGCGGACCCGGTTGGAGCTTTCTTT	CASSLYADPVGAFF
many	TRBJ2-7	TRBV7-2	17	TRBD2	TGTGCCAGCAGCACAGAATGGACTAGCGGGAGGAGTTACGAGCAGTACTTC	CASSTEWTSGRSYEQYF
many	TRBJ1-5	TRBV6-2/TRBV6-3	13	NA	TGTGCCACCCTGGGGGGCACCAATCAGCCCCAGCATTTT	CATLGGTNQPQHF
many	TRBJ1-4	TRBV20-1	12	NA	TGCAGCGAGAGGGGTGCTAATGAAAAACTGTTTTTT	CSERGANEKLFF
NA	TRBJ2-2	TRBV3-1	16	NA	TGTGCCAGCACCCCTCTCCCCAGGTCTAACACCGGGGAGCTGTTTTTT	CASTPLPRSNTGELFF
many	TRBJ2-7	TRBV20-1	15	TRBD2	TGCAGTACTCGACCTCCATCTCGGGAGGACTACGAGCAGTACTTC	CSTRPPSREDYEQYF
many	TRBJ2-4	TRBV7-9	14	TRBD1	TGTGCCAGCAGCTTCGGGACAGGGGGAAACATTCAGTACTTC	CASSFGTGGNIQYF
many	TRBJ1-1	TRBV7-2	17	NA	TGTGCCAGCAGCCCAAGAACAGCAGGGTACTCGAACACTGAAGCTTTCTTT	CASSPRTAGYSNTEAFF
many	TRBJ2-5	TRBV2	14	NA	TGTGCCAGCAGTCGGTCGCAGTCACGGGAGACCCAGTACTTC	CASSRSQSRETQYF
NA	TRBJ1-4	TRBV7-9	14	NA	TGTGCCAGCAGCCCCTGGACAGAGAATGAAAAACTGTTTTTT	CASSPWTENEKLFF
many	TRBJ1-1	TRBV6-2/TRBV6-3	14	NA	TGTGCCAGCAGCTACCGGACGTTGAACACTGAAGCTTTCTTT	CASSYRTLNTEAFF
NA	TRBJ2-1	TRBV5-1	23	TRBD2	TGTGCCAGCCCTGCCTCAGACCCCGGACTAGCGGGAAATAGGAGGGACACCTACAATGAGCAGTTCTTC	CASPASDPGLAGNRRDTYNEQFF
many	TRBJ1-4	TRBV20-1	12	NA	TGCAGTGCTTGGTCCTTAAATGAAAAACTGTTTTTT	CSAWSLNEKLFF
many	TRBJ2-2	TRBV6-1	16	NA	TGTGCCAGCAGTGCTGCGGGAACTGCTATCACCGGGGAGCTGTTTTTT	CASSAAGTAITGELFF
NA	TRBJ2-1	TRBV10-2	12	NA	TGCGCCAGCGGGCCAGCCTACAATGAGCAGTTCTTC	CASGPAYNEQFF
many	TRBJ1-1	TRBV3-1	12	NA	TGTGCCAGCAGTATAACTGAAACTGAAGCTTTCTTT	CASSITETEAFF
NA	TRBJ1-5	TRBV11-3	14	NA	TGTGCCAGCCACCCCTTGGACACTAATCAGCCCCAGCATTTT	CASHPLDTNQPQHF
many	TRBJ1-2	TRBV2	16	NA	TGTGCCAGCAGTGAATCGAGGTTTCCGGGGAGCTATGGCTACACCTTC	CASSESRFPGSYGYTF
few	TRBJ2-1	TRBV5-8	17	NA	TGTGCCAGCAGCTTGGGGACACCCATGTCGGGTACGAATGAGCAGTTCTTC	CASSLGTPMSGTNEQFF
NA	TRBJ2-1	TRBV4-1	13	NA	TGCGCCAGCAGCCACAGGGTCTACAATGAGCAGTTCTTC	CASSHRVYNEQFF
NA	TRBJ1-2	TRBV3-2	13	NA	TGTGCCAGCAGCCATCCACAATACTATGGCTACACCTTC	CASSHPQYYGYTF
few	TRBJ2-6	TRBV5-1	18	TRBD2	TGCGCCAGCAGCTCTCGGACTAGCGGGAGAGTTGGGGCCAACGTCCTGACTTTC	CASSSRTSGRVGANVLTF
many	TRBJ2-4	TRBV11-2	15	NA	TGTGCCAGCAGCTTAGTCGCAGGGGCCAAAAACATTCAGTACTTC	CASSLVAGAKNIQYF
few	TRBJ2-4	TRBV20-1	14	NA	TGCAGTGCTAGGAAAGCTGGGGACAAAAACATTCAGTACTTC	CSARKAGDKNIQYF
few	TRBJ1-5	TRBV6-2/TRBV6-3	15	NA	TGTGCCAGCACCAACGGACCGTCCTCCCGTCAGCCCCAGCATTTT	CASTNGPSSRQPQHF
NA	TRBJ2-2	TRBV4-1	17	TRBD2	TGCGCCAGCAGCCAAGGGAAGCTAGCGGCGAACACCGGGGAGCTGTTTTTT	CASSQGKLAANTGELFF
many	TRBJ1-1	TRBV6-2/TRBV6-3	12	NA	TGTGCCAGCAGAGACCCGAACACTGAAGCTTTCTTT	CASRDPNTEAFF
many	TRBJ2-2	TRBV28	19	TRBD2	TGTGCCAGCAGTTTAAGGCTAGCGGGAGGGCCGCTACACTGTTGGGAGCTGTTTTTT	CASSLRLAGGPLHCWELFF
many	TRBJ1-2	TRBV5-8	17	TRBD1	TGTGCCAGCAGCTTGCTCAGGGGGCCCCGTTATAACTATGGCTACACCTTC	CASSLLRGPRYNYGYTF
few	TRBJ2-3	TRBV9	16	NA	TGTGCCAGCAGCGCCGTCTGGAGCGGCTTCACAGATACGCAGTATTTT	CASSAVWSGFTDTQYF